This entry lists 4 T cell receptor beta chains sequenced from one sample in a study of blood T cell repertoires in COVID-19. Sequencing was performed with immunoSEQ multiplex PCR; in TCRdb, only in-frame clones are kept and a portion is missing. The profile shows 86,000 or so clones, approximately 86% of them singletons. The specimen sequenced was peripheral blood. These TCRs come from a man aged 45-65 years with active or convalescent COVID-19.

This chain links TRBV28 with TRBJ2-2; TRBD1 matches 9 bases. V gave up 6 bases and J gave up 5 bases; unmatched junction bases: 7. The CDR3 length is 15 residues. The germline gives CDR1 MDHEN, CDR2 SYDVKM. In nucleotides, the CDR3 is TGTGCCAGCAGGGGACAGGGAGTTTCTACCGGGGAGCTGTTTTTT. It specifies CASRGQGVSTGELFF. Using reference TRBV28 and TRBJ2-2 for the parts outside the CDR3, the full variable domain is DVKVTQSSRYLVKRTGEKVFLECVQDMDHENMFWYRQDPGLGLRLIYFSYDVKMKEKGDIPEGYSVSREKKERFSLILESASTNQTSMYLCASRGQGVSTGELFFGEGSRLTVL.

The chain carries TRBV7-6 and TRBJ1-3; the D gene is possibly TRBD1 (5 bases). The CDR3 has 16 amino acids. In germline, CDR1 is SGHVS, CDR2 FNYEAQ. Between the trimmed V and J ends, which lost 1 base and 0 bases, there was a span of 10 bases. CDR3 protein: CASSLGRGLSGNTIYF. In DNA, the CDR3 is TGTGCCAGCAGCTTAGGCCGGGGACTCTCTGGAAACACCATATATTTT.

This chain joins TRBV9 and TRBJ2-7, with 12 bases aligning to TRBD1. CDR3 length equals 15 residues. Germline trimming cut 4 bases from V and 4 bases from J; bases unmatched to any gene: 6. From germline, CDR1 is SGDLS and CDR2 YYNGEE. The CDR3 DNA reads TGTGCCAGCAGCCGAGGGACAGGGGGCTTGTACGAGCAGTACTTC. It yields the protein CASSRGTGGLYEQYF.

The chain carries TRBV27 and TRBJ2-1; D is unresolved. The CDR3 extends over 15 amino acids. CDR1 is MNHEY, CDR2 SMNVEV, per germline (reference sequence). The V gene lost 3 bases and the J gene lost 3 bases, with 12 bases spanning the gap. The CDR3 is CASSFEEPRYNEQFF. The DNA for the CDR3 is TGTGCCAGCAGTTTCGAGGAGCCACGCTACAATGAGCAGTTCTTC.